The 8 T cell receptor beta chains below come from one sample, sequenced in a study of CD8 T cells in Susac syndrome. When the RNA was reverse transcribed, random hexamers were used with an input of roughly 0.45 to 1 ug. TCRdb analysed the immunoSEQ multiplex PCR reads with MiXCR anew, one entry per CDR3 protein. The table shows 150,000 or so distinct CDR3 sequences, with around 94% occurring only once. Sequences were obtained from CD4+ T cells from PBMCs. Source of these receptors: a human donor in good health.

The rearrangement joins TRBV23-1 to TRBJ1-2; D gene unclear. TRBV23-1 is placed among ORFs of uncertain function. V lost 4 bases to trimming and J lost 2 bases, with 8 bases between them. CDR3 length equals 13 residues. For the CDR3, the DNA is TGCGCCAGCAGTCTAGGGATCAACTATGGCTACACCTTC. It encodes CASSLGINYGYTF.

The V call is TRBV20-1, the J call TRBJ2-7, with D perhaps TRBD1 or TRBD2 (5 bases each). The V gene's germline CDR1 is DFQATT and CDR2 SNEGSKA (reference sequence). V dropped 5 bases and J dropped 7 bases, with 12 bases sitting between them. CDR3 length: 11 amino acids. CDR3 residues: CSAGDPWEQYF. CDR3 in DNA: TGCAGTGCTGGGGACCCGTGGGAGCAGTACTTC.

The V gene is TRBV20-1, the J gene TRBJ2-7; 16 bases are a match to TRBD2. CDR1 is DFQATT and CDR2 is SNEGSKA in the germline V gene (reference sequence). V was pared by 4 bases and J by 6 bases, with 6 bases of the junction left unmatched. This CDR3 is 15 amino acids long. Here the CDR3 DNA reads TGCAGTGCTACCGGGACTAGCGGGGGGGATTCCGAGCAGTACTTC. Its translation is CSATGTSGGDSEQYF.

This rearrangement joins TRBV20-1 to TRBJ2-5, with 11 positions matching TRBD2. The trim removed 4 bases at V and 1 base at J, leaving 2 bases unmatched. The CDR3 has 14 residues. Germline CDR1 is DFQATT and CDR2 is SNEGSKA (reference sequence). Here the CDR3 reads CSAIGTSGQETQYF. As DNA, the CDR3 is TGCAGTGCTATCGGGACTAGCGGCCAAGAGACCCAGTACTTC.

The DNA for the CDR3 is TGCAGCGCCTTCGCGGGTGATGAAAAACTGTTTTTT. This codes for CSAFAGDEKLFF. The V gene is TRBV29-1, the J gene TRBJ1-4; no definite D call. With 7 bases removed from V and 6 bases from J, the gap between germline ends came to 12 bases. Germline V gene sequence: CDR1 SQVTM, CDR2 ANQGSEA. The CDR3 is 12 amino acids. Combining the CDR3 with reference TRBV29-1 and TRBJ1-4 gives the whole variable domain SAVISQKPSRDICQRGTSLTIQCQVDSQVTMMFWYRQQPGQSLTLIATANQGSEATYESGFVIDKFPISRPNLTFSTLTVSNMSPEDSSIYLCSAFAGDEKLFFGSGTQLSVL.

The chain uses TRBV28 and TRBJ2-1; tentatively, D is TRBD1 (7 bases). V lost 3 bases, J lost 9 bases, and 15 bases lay in between. This CDR3 spans 14 amino acids. Germline CDR1 reads MDHEN; CDR2 reads SYDVKM. As DNA, the CDR3 is TGTGCCAGCAGTTTTCAGGGGGGTTGGAGTGAGCAGTTCTTC. Translation: CASSFQGGWSEQFF.

V is TRBV9 and J is TRBJ1-6; D remains unclear. V gave up 2 bases and J gave up 8 bases, with 11 bases separating them. The germline CDR1 and CDR2 sequences are SGDLS and YYNGEE. The CDR3 is made up of 14 amino acids. The CDR3 nucleotides read TGTGCCAGCAGCGTCAAAACACAAGATTCACCCCTCCACTTT. As protein: CASSVKTQDSPLHF.

V and J are TRBV27 and TRBJ1-5, with 7 nucleotides matching TRBD1. The length of the CDR3 is 15 residues. Germline V gives CDR1 MNHEY, CDR2 SMNVEV (reference sequence). The V segment lost 5 bases and the J segment 4 bases; nucleotides outside the gene matches: 8. This CDR3 is CASSARTGQNQPQHF. DNA for the CDR3: TGTGCCAGCAGTGCCCGAACGGGACAGAATCAGCCCCAGCATTTT.